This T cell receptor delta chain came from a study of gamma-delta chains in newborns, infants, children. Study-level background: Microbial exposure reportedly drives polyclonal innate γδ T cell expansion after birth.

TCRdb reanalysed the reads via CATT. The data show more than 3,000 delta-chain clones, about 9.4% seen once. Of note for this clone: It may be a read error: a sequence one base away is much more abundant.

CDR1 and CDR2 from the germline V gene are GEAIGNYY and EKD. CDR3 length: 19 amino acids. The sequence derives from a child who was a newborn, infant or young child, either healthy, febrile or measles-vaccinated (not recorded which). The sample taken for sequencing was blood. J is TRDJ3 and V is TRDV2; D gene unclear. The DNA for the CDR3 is TGTGCCTGTGACACCGTGGGCCACATCGGGTCCTGCGACACCCGACAGATGTTTTTC. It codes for CACDTVGHIGSCDTRQMFF.